This T cell receptor beta chain originates from a study of early T cells in non-severe SARS-CoV-2 infection. The overall study: It was bulk RNA from unsorted whole blood that was sequenced, and the chains were unpaired.

This CDR3 has 16 residues. Trimming pared 3 bases from V and 4 bases from J, leaving 18 bases between. Germline lookup yields CDR1 KGHSH and CDR2 LQKENI. Individually, cDNA molecules had unique molecular identifiers attached to them. TCRdb independently ran MiXCR on the 5' RACE reads; one entry per CDR3 protein. The sample has tens of thousands of distinct CDR3 sequences, around 11% seen once. Points on this clonotype: What it binds is unknown.

Whole-study findings and limits: Missing private and CD4 specificities, VDJdb matching favored anti-spike CD8 responses.

The rearrangement links TRBV18 to TRBJ1-2, with D perhaps matching TRBD1 (6 bases). This sequence was found in an adult who was a healthcare worker with PCR-confirmed SARS-CoV-2 infection or an uninfected control (not recorded which). This specimen consisted of whole blood, obtained at baseline. The chain's CDR3 is CASSPLRTADAYGYTF. DNA for the CDR3: TGTGCCAGCTCACCCCTGAGGACAGCCGATGCCTATGGCTACACCTTC.